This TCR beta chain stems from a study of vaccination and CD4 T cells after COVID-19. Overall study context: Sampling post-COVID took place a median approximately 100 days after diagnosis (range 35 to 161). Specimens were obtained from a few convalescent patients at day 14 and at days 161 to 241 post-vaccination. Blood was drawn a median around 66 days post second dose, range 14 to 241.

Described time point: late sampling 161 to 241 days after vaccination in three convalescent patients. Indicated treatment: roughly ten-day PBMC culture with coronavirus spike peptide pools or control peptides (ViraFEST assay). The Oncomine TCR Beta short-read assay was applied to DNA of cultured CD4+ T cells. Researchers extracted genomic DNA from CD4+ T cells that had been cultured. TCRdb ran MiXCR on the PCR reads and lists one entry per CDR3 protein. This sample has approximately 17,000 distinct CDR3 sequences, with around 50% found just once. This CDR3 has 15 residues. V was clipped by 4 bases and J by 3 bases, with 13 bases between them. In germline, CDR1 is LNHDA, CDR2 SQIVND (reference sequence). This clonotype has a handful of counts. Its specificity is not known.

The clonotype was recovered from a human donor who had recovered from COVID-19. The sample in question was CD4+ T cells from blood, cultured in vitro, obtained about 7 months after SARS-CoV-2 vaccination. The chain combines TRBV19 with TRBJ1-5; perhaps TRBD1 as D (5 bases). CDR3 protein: CASSRLWGDNQPQHF. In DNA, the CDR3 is TGTGCCAGTAGTAGGTTATGGGGCGACAATCAGCCCCAGCATTTT.